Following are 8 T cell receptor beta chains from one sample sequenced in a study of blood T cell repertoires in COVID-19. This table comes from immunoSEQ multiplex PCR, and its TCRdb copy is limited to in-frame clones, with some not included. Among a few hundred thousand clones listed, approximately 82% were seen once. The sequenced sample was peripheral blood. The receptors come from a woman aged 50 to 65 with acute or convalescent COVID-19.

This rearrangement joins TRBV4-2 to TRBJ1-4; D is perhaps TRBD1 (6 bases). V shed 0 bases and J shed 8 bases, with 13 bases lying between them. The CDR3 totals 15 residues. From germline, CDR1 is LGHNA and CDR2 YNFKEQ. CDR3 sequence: CASSQEWDTAEKLFF. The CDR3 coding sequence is TGTGCCAGCAGCCAAGAGTGGGACACAGCGGAAAAACTGTTTTTT.

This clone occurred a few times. In DNA form, the CDR3 reads TGTGCCTTCCTCGCTTGGAGGGAAAAACTGTTTTTT. Translated, it gives CAFLAWREKLFF. The rearrangement links TRBV30 to TRBJ1-4; D gene unclear. The CDR3 is made up of 12 amino acids. Germline values: CDR1 GTSNPN, CDR2 SVGIG (reference sequence). V was shortened by 7 bases and J by 8 bases, with 14 bases between the two germline ends.

Here the CDR3 DNA reads TGTGCCAGCAGTCGCTCTGGCCGCCAAAGCTCTGGGGCCAACGTCCTGACTTTC. This codes for CASSRSGRQSSGANVLTF. The J gene is TRBJ2-6, the V gene TRBV6-6; D not resolved. Trimming cost V 5 bases and J 0 bases, with 17 bases left between them. CDR3 length: 18 amino acids. Germline V gene sequence: CDR1 MNHNY, CDR2 SVGAGI (reference sequence).

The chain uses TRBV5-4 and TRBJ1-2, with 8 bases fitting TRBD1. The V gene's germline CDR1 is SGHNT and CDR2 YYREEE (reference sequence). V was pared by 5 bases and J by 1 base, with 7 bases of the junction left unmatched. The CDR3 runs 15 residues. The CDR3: CASSYQGAFNYGYTF. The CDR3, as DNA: TGTGCCAGCAGTTATCAGGGGGCCTTTAACTATGGCTACACCTTC.

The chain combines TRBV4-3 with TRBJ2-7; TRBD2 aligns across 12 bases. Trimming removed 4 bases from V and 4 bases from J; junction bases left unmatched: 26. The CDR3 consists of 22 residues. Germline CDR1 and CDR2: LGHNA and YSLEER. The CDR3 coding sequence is TGCGCCAGCAGCCTTCGCGTTCCCCTCGGGACTAGCGGGTCTAAGGAGGGATACGAGCAGTACTTC. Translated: CASSLRVPLGTSGSKEGYEQYF.

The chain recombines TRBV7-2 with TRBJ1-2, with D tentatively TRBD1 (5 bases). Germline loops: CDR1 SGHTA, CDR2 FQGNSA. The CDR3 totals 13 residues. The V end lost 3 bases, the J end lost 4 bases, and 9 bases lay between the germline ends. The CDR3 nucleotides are TGTGCCAGCAGCTTCGACAGACCCTATGGCTACACCTTC. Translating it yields CASSFDRPYGYTF.

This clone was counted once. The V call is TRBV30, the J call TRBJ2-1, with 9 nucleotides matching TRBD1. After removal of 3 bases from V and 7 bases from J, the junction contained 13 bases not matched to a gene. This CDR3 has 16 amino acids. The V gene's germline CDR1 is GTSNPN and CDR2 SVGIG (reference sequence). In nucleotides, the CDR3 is TGTGCCTGGAGCCTAGGGGTGACAGGGGGGGGGAATGAGCAGTTCTTC. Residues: CAWSLGVTGGGNEQFF.

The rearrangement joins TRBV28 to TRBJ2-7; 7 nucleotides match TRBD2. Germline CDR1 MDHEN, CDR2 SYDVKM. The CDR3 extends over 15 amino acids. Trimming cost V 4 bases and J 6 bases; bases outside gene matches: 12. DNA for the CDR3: TGTGCCAGCAGTTCCTACGCCGGCGGGGGTGGCGAGCAGTACGTC. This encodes CASSSYAGGGGEQYV.